The rows below give T cell receptor beta chains drawn from one sample of a study of cytomegalovirus exposure and HLA in healthy donors. Measured with immunoSEQ multiplex PCR; TCRdb has only the in-frame clones, and not every one. This repertoire shows around 150,000 clones, roughly 83% found once; its top ten account for under 4%. The source material was PBMCs. These receptors were obtained from a human donor in good health. Each CDR3 is given with its conserved first and last residue. Each record gives: V gene, CDR3 length, J gene, D gene, clone size, CDR3 DNA, CDR3 protein. A D gene is named only where the DNA matches it firmly. Clone size is shown for a subset of rows, as once, few, many or a class of expanded clone.

TRBV19	13	TRBJ1-2	-	few	TGTGCCAGTAGTATAGGACAGCCCCATGGCTACACCTTC	CASSIGQPHGYTF
TRBV5-1	15	TRBJ2-2	TRBD1	-	TGCGCCAGCAGCTTGGAAGGGGGCAACGCCGGGGAGCTGTTTTTT	CASSLEGGNAGELFF
TRBV4-2	17	TRBJ2-5	TRBD2	-	TGTGCCAGCAGCCAGATGCCGGTGGCTAGCGGACAAGAGACCCAGTACTTC	CASSQMPVASGQETQYF
TRBV6-5	15	TRBJ1-2	-	-	TGTGCCACCACCCGGGGAACACCGAGCAACTATGGCTACACCTTC	CATTRGTPSNYGYTF
TRBV28	13	TRBJ1-1	-	-	TGTGCCAGCAGCGACACAGGGAGCACTGAAGCTTTCTTT	CASSDTGSTEAFF
TRBV7-9	15	TRBJ1-1	-	few	TGTGCCAGCAGCTTAGCCATAGGACAGAACACTGAAGCTTTCTTT	CASSLAIGQNTEAFF
TRBV29-1	13	TRBJ2-5	TRBD1	-	TGCAGCGTTGCTGGGACAGGCCAAGAGACCCAGTACTTC	CSVAGTGQETQYF
TRBV19	14	TRBJ1-4	-	-	TGTGCCAGTAGTATGCCAGCAACTAATGAAAAACTGTTTTTT	CASSMPATNEKLFF
TRBV14	13	TRBJ1-2	-	-	TGTGCCAGCAGCCTCGGGGGGCTGGAAGGCTACACCTTC	CASSLGGLEGYTF
TRBV11-2	14	TRBJ2-5	-	-	TGTGCCAGCAGCTTAGTTAGCTTGAGGGAGACCCAGTACTTC	CASSLVSLRETQYF
TRBV11-3	15	TRBJ2-1	-	-	TGTGCCAGCAGCTTAGTACTGAGCTCCTACAATGAGCAGTTCTTC	CASSLVLSSYNEQFF
TRBV5-1	15	TRBJ2-3	TRBD2	-	TGCGCCAGCAGCGCCCGACTAGCGGGCACAGATACGCAGTATTTT	CASSARLAGTDTQYF
TRBV9	15	TRBJ2-2	TRBD1	-	TGTGCCAGCAGCGCACGACAGGGTTTGGCCGGGGAGCTGTTTTTT	CASSARQGLAGELFF
TRBV19	14	TRBJ2-7	TRBD1	-	TGTGCCAGTAGTATGCAGATCTCAGGGGGCGAGCAGTACTTC	CASSMQISGGEQYF
TRBV11-2	15	TRBJ1-5	TRBD1	-	TGTGCCAGCAGCTTAGCAGGACAGGTCGGTCAGCCCCAGCATTTT	CASSLAGQVGQPQHF
TRBV7-9	15	TRBJ2-7	TRBD2	once	TGTGCCAGCAGCTCTCTAGCGGGAGGTGGCGACGAGCAGTACTTC	CASSSLAGGGDEQYF
TRBV7-9	18	TRBJ1-1	TRBD1	-	TGTGCCAGCAGCTTATCGAGGGGGCGCGGTGGGATGAACACTGAAGCTTTCTTT	CASSLSRGRGGMNTEAFF
TRBV9	15	TRBJ2-7	-	once	TGTGCCAGCAGCGTCTCCGGGACAAATCCCCCCGAGCAGTACTTC	CASSVSGTNPPEQYF
TRBV29-1	13	TRBJ1-2	TRBD1	few	TGCAGCGTAGAAGCGGACAGGGAGCATGGCTACACCTTC	CSVEADREHGYTF
TRBV6-5	14	TRBJ2-1	-	-	TGTGCCAGCAGTCATGAAAACGGGGGAGGAGAGCAGTTCTTC	CASSHENGGGEQFF
TRBV27	13	TRBJ2-7	TRBD2	few	TGTGCCAGCAGTTCGGTAGCGGGAGTAGAGCAGTACTTC	CASSSVAGVEQYF
TRBV6-5	15	TRBJ1-3	-	-	TGTGCCAGCAGGCGAATAGGGGATCTTGGAAACACCATATATTTT	CASRRIGDLGNTIYF
TRBV5-1	11	TRBJ2-1	-	-	TGCGCCAGCAGCAGAGAGGGTTATCTGTTCTTC	CASSREGYLFF
TRBV7-9	13	TRBJ1-1	-	once	TGTGCCAGCAGCTTATTCGGGAGCACTGAAGCTTTCTTT	CASSLFGSTEAFF
TRBV14	16	TRBJ1-1	TRBD1	few	TGTGCCAGCAGCCCAGACAGGGGGAATATAAACACTGAAGCTTTCTTT	CASSPDRGNINTEAFF
TRBV28	13	TRBJ2-1	TRBD1	-	TGTGCCAGCATACAGGGGGCGACAAATGAGCAGTTCTTC	CASIQGATNEQFF
TRBV14	13	TRBJ1-2	-	-	TGTGCCAGCAGCCAAGATCTACCCTATGGCTACACCTTC	CASSQDLPYGYTF
TRBV18	15	TRBJ2-1	-	once	TGTGCCAGCTCACCCCGACAGAGCTCCTACAATGAGCAGTTCTTC	CASSPRQSSYNEQFF
TRBV27	18	TRBJ1-4	-	-	TGTGCCAGCAGTAGAACGGATCCAACCGGGGCAACTAATGAAAAACTGTTTTTT	CASSRTDPTGATNEKLFF
TRBV5-1	15	TRBJ2-5	TRBD2	-	TGCGCCAGCAGCTTTGGGGGGGAATACCAAGAGACCCAGTACTTC	CASSFGGEYQETQYF
TRBV6-1	10	TRBJ1-2	-	-	TGTGCCAGCCGAGAGACAGGCTACACCTTC	CASRETGYTF
TRBV7-9	14	TRBJ1-1	-	few	TGTGCCAGCAGCTTAAAGCAGGGGCACACTGAAGCTTTCTTT	CASSLKQGHTEAFF
TRBV19	16	TRBJ2-3	TRBD2	once	TGTGCCAGTAGTAACAGGGCTAGCGGGAGTACAGATACGCAGTATTTT	CASSNRASGSTDTQYF
TRBV6-1	15	TRBJ2-3	TRBD2	-	TGTGCCAGCACCGGACTAGCGGGGAGCACAGATACGCAGTATTTT	CASTGLAGSTDTQYF